The clone carrying this T cell receptor beta chain was recorded only once. What it binds is unknown. These data originate in a study of T cell responses to AZD1222 COVID-19 vaccine. Findings and limits, study-wide: Clonal diversity was possibly underestimated, and white British individuals and females predominated among donors.

Trimming cost V 2 bases and J 8 bases, with 18 bases left between them. This CDR3 is 15 amino acids long. Germline values: CDR1 SNHLY, CDR2 FYNNEI. TCRdb keeps only in-frame clones here, not all; method: immunoSEQ multiplex PCR. The data contain some 150,000 clones, around 93% of them singletons. This specimen consisted of peripheral blood, obtained on day 0 of AZD1222 vaccination. The genes are TRBV2 and TRBJ1-2, with D possibly TRBD1 on 5 matching bases. This sequence originates from an adult in good health. DNA for the CDR3: TGTGCCAGCAGTGAAAAGTTATACGGACACAGAGGCTACACCTTC. This gives the protein CASSEKLYGHRGYTF.